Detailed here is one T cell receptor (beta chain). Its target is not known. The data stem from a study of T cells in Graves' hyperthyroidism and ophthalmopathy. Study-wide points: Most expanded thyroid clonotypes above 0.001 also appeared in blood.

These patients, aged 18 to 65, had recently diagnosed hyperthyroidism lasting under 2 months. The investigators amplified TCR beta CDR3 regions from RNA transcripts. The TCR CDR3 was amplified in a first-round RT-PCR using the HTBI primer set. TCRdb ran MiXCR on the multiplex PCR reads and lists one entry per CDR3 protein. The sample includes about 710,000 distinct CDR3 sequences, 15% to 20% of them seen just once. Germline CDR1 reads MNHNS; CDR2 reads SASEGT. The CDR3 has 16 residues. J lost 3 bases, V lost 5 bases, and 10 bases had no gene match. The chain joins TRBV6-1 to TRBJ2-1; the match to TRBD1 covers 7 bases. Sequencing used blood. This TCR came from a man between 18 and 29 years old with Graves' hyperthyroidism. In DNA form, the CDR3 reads TGTGCCAGCAGTCCCAGGGGGAGCGGAGTCTACAATGAGCAGTTCTTC. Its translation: CASSPRGSGVYNEQFF.